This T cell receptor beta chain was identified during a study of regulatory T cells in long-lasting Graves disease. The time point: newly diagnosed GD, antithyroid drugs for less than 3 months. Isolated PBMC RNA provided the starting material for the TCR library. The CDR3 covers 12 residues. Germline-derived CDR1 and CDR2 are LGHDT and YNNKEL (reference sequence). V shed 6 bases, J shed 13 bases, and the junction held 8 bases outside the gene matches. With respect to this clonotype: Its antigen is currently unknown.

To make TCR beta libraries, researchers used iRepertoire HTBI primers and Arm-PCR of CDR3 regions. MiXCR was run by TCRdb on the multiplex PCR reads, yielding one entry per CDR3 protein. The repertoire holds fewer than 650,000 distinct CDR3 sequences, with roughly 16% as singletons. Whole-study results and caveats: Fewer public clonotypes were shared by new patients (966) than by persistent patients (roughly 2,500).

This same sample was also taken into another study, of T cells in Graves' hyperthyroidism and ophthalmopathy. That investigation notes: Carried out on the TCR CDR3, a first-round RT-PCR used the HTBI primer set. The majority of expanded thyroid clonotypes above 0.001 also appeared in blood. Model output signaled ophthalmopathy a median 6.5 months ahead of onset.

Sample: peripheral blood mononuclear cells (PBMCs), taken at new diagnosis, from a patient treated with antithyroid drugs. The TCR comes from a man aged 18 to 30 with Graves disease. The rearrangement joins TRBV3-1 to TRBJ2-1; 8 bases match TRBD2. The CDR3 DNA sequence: TGTGCCAGCAGTACTCCGACTAGCGATCAGTTCTTC. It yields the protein CASSTPTSDQFF.